A single sample is the source of the 29 T cell receptor beta chains below, sequenced in a study of Ad26.COV2.S vaccination and SARS-CoV-2 variants (dated by TCRdb to the early 2020s). Library preparation used the immunoSEQ multiplex PCR assay. The immuneACCESS repertoire file appears here via TCRdb, limited to in-frame rearrangements. These files lack a portion of the clones; in checked studies, under half of the deficit traces to unresolved V genes, and the cause of the others is not known. The sample table lists around 240,000 clones, more than 75% of them with a count of one. In total, the top ten clones hold roughly 10% of the sample. The sample's treatment or condition label is to be understood as: some 20 received Ad26.COV2.S at low or high dose, single or two shots; 5 received placebo; per-sample allocation not given. For vaccine and placebo recipients, the sequenced repertoires came from samples collected on day 63 after the first injection.

The sample was peripheral blood, taken in a trial of Ad26.COV2.S vaccine versus placebo. Receptors were obtained from a person between 18 and 65 years old who received the Ad26.COV2.S COVID-19 vaccine or a placebo.

The gene calls are TRBV6-1 and TRBJ2-1, with 12 positions matching TRBD2. Germline CDR1 is MNHNS and CDR2 is SASEGT. This CDR3 has 13 amino acids. Trimming at V came to 2 bases and at J to 12 bases, leaving 2 bases not matched to a gene. The CDR3 sequence is CASSEPTSGRQFF. The CDR3 DNA is TGTGCCAGCAGTGAACCGACTAGCGGGAGGCAGTTCTTC.

This chain joins TRBV21-1 and TRBJ1-5. TRBV21-1 is assigned pseudogene status. The CDR3 has 13 residues. CDR3 sequence (DNA): TGTGCCTCCGCCCGGGCAGCTAATCAGCCCCAGCATTTT. Translated: CASARAANQPQHF.

CDR3 amino acids: CASSFLGINEQFF. The CDR3 DNA sequence: TGTGCCAGCAGCTTTCTCGGGATCAATGAGCAGTTCTTC. The chain has TRBV7-9 and TRBJ2-1; weak D call: TRBD2 (5 bases). The CDR3 runs 13 residues. V was trimmed by 3 bases and J by 6 bases, leaving 9 bases between them. Germline CDR1 and CDR2: SEHNR and FQNEAQ (reference sequence).

The gene calls are TRBV29-1 and TRBJ1-5; D might be TRBD1 (6 bases). The ends were cut back, 4 bases at V and 4 bases at J, with 11 bases in the middle. The CDR3 is 13 residues long. Germline V gives CDR1 SQVTM, CDR2 ANQGSEA. CDR3 residues: CSVVSGANQPQHF. In DNA form, the CDR3 reads TGCAGCGTTGTTTCAGGGGCTAATCAGCCCCAGCATTTT.

V gene TRBV5-1 combines with J gene TRBJ1-4; TRBD1 is a possible D gene (6 bases). V was trimmed by 3 bases and J by 2 bases, leaving 17 bases between them. The CDR3 covers 17 residues. Germline assignment: CDR1 SGHRS and CDR2 YFSETQ. CDR3 sequence (DNA): TGCGCCAGCAGCTCGATTGGGGGGCCGGCGACTAATGAAAAACTGTTTTTT. Translated, it gives CASSSIGGPATNEKLFF.

The chain recombines TRBV7-2 with TRBJ2-7; D perhaps matches TRBD2 (5 bases). This CDR3 contains 13 residues. The germline V and J ends were trimmed by 5 bases and 2 bases, with 10 bases remaining between them. Germline loops: CDR1 SGHTA, CDR2 FQGNSA. The CDR3 nucleotides read TGTGCCAGCAGCCATCCCGGGGCCTACGAGCAGTACTTC. Its protein product is CASSHPGAYEQYF.

The V gene is TRBV13, the J gene TRBJ2-5; 9 bases fit TRBD1. The germline CDR1 and CDR2 sequences are PRHDT and FYEKMQ (reference sequence). The CDR3 is made up of 17 amino acids. V dropped 0 bases and J dropped 3; count of bases not matched to a gene: 8. CDR3 nucleotides: TGTGCCAGCAGCTTAGGACAGGGGGCGCTGAGGGAAGAGACCCAGTACTTC. The encoded protein is CASSLGQGALREETQYF.

CDR3 sequence (DNA): TGCGCCTGCCGGGACAGGGGGCTCCGGCTGACTGGCTACACCTTC. Translated: CACRDRGLRLTGYTF. The chain links TRBV10-1 to TRBJ1-2; 12 nucleotides match TRBD1. V shed 11 bases and J 7 bases; nucleotides not matched to a gene: 14. The CDR3 loop spans 15 amino acids. CDR1 is WNHNN, CDR2 SYGVQD, per germline (reference sequence).

This chain connects TRBV30 to TRBJ1-6; D is ambiguous. This CDR3 has 15 amino acids. V lost 2 bases and J lost 0, with 8 bases in between. The V gene's germline CDR1 is GTSNPN and CDR2 SVGIG (reference sequence). The CDR3 loop reads CAWSRQSSYNSPLHF. The CDR3 bases are TGTGCCTGGAGTCGCCAGAGCTCCTATAATTCACCCCTCCACTTT.

This chain joins TRBV30 and TRBJ2-2, with 7 bases matching TRBD2. V was pared by 2 bases and J by 0 bases, with 3 bases of the junction left unmatched. This CDR3 has 15 amino acids. From germline, CDR1 is GTSNPN and CDR2 SVGIG (reference sequence). The CDR3 loop reads CAWSPLAANTGELFF. In DNA, the CDR3 is TGTGCCTGGAGTCCTCTAGCGGCGAACACCGGGGAGCTGTTTTTT.

This clone was recorded a few times. The CDR3 region has the DNA TGTGCCAGCAGCTTACAGCTAGCGGGAGGTTATGCCGGGGAGCTGTTTTTT. It codes for CASSLQLAGGYAGELFF. This rearrangement joins TRBV7-8 to TRBJ2-2; 11 bases line up with TRBD2. The CDR3 is made up of 17 amino acids. Losses at the gene ends were 2 bases for V and 6 bases for J; bases not matched to a gene: 8. Germline lookup yields CDR1 SGHVS and CDR2 FQNEAQ.

V and J are TRBV5-8 and TRBJ2-7, with a weak D call TRBD1 (5 bases). CDR1 and CDR2 (germline): SGHTS, YDEGEE. The CDR3 sequence is 16 residues long. Trimming cost V 1 base and J 0 bases, with 14 bases left between them. DNA of the CDR3: TGTGCCAGCAGCTTGAGACAGATCCAAAGCTCCTACGAGCAGTACTTC. Translation gives CASSLRQIQSSYEQYF.

The rearrangement uses TRBV6-5 and TRBJ1-2; TRBD1 is a possible D gene (6 bases). The V gene lost 2 bases and the J gene lost 7 bases, with 11 bases spanning the gap. The germline V gene has CDR1 MNHEY and CDR2 SVGAGI. CDR3 length equals 13 residues. The CDR3 protein is CASSYTTGFGYTF. In nucleotides, the CDR3 is TGTGCCAGCAGTTACACAACAGGGTTTGGCTACACCTTC.

The gene calls are TRBV7-2 and TRBJ2-3; 7 nucleotides match TRBD2. V was pared by 1 base and J by 1 base, with 8 bases of the junction left unmatched. Germline V CDR1 and CDR2: SGHTA, FQGNSA. The CDR3 is 17 amino acids. Here the CDR3 DNA reads TGTGCCAGCAGCTTAGGTCTCGGGGAGGGGCGCACAGATACGCAGTATTTT. Protein sequence: CASSLGLGEGRTDTQYF.

This clone was counted only a few times. This chain connects TRBV18 to TRBJ2-3, with D perhaps TRBD2 (7 bases). Trimming cost V 3 bases and J 3 bases, with 16 bases left between them. Germline V CDR1 and CDR2: KGHSH, LQKENI. The CDR3 consists of 16 residues. CDR3 in amino acids: CASSPPGGLATDTQYF. CDR3 DNA sequence: TGTGCCAGCTCACCCCCGGGGGGCCTTGCGACAGATACGCAGTATTTT. The variable domain in full, completed from reference TRBV18 and TRBJ2-3, reads NAGVMQNPRHLVRRRGQEARLRCSPMKGHSHVYWYRQLPEEGLKFMVYLQKENIIDESGMPKERFSAEFPKEGPSILRIQQVVRGDSAAYFCASSPPGGLATDTQYFGPGTRLTVL.

The chain uses TRBV10-2 and TRBJ2-3, with 10 nucleotides matching TRBD2. Trimming at V came to 3 bases and at J to 2 bases, leaving 2 bases not matched to a gene. The germline V gene encodes CDR1 WSHSY and CDR2 SAAADI. The CDR3 length is 15 residues. This CDR3 is CASSDLAGDTDTQYF. The CDR3 coding sequence is TGCGCCAGCAGTGATCTAGCGGGGGACACAGATACGCAGTATTTT.

J is TRBJ1-5 and V is TRBV19; D is unresolved. The CDR3 covers 15 residues. The V end was cut by 4 bases, the J end by 2 bases, with 12 bases between. Looked up from germline, CDR1 is LNHDA and CDR2 is SQIVND (reference sequence). The CDR3 DNA reads TGTGCCAGTAGTAGCCAGGATGGGCGCAATCAGCCCCAGCATTTT. Amino acid sequence: CASSSQDGRNQPQHF.

V gene TRBV18 combines with J gene TRBJ2-4, with D unclear. Between the trimmed V and J ends, which lost 0 bases and 0 bases, there was a span of 3 bases. Germline-derived CDR1 and CDR2 are KGHSH and LQKENI. This CDR3 region has 14 residues. The CDR3 nucleotides are TGTGCCAGCTCACCACCGATAGCCAAAAACATTCAGTACTTC. Translating it yields CASSPPIAKNIQYF.

V and J are TRBV28 and TRBJ2-7; 13 bases align to TRBD2. From germline, CDR1 is MDHEN and CDR2 SYDVKM. The length of the CDR3 is 16 residues. With 5 bases clipped from V and 3 bases from J, the junction kept 7 bases outside the gene matches. Here the CDR3 DNA reads TGTGCCAGCAGTGCGAAGGGACTAGCGGGATACTACGAGCAGTACTTC. Translating it yields CASSAKGLAGYYEQYF.

V and J are TRBV6-5 and TRBJ1-1; a weak D match, TRBD1 (5 bases). V lost 11 bases to trimming and J lost 7 bases, with 11 bases between them. CDR1 and CDR2 from the germline V gene are MNHEY and SVGAGI. The CDR3 loop spans 10 amino acids. The CDR3 spells CAAGAGEAFF. The CDR3 nucleotides read TGTGCCGCTGGGGCGGGTGAAGCTTTCTTT.

The chain carries TRBV6-5 and TRBJ2-5; either TRBD1 or TRBD2 may fit D (5 bases each). Between the trimmed V and J ends, which lost 10 bases and 4 bases, there was a span of 13 bases. This CDR3 contains 12 residues. Germline-derived CDR1 and CDR2 are MNHEY and SVGAGI. The CDR3 protein is CATRGAGETQYF. The CDR3 DNA reads TGTGCCACCAGAGGGGCGGGAGAGACCCAGTACTTC.

The V gene is TRBV5-1, the J gene TRBJ1-6, with 9 bases that match TRBD1. The CDR3 has 17 residues. Germline V CDR1 and CDR2: SGHRS, YFSETQ. V lost 5 bases to trimming and J lost 0 bases; unmatched junction nucleotides: 6. This CDR3 reads CASSPGTGSSYNSPLHF. As DNA, the CDR3 is TGCGCCAGCAGTCCGGGGACAGGGAGCTCCTATAATTCACCCCTCCACTTT.

DNA of the CDR3: TGTGCCAGCAGAAACCCTGGCGGGAGAGGCTCCTACAATGAGCAGTTCTTC. Its protein product is CASRNPGGRGSYNEQFF. The V and J genes are TRBV28 and TRBJ2-1, with 7 bases lining up with TRBD2. Unmatched junction bases numbered 11, after V lost 6 bases and J lost 0 bases. Germline V lookup: CDR1 MDHEN, CDR2 SYDVKM. CDR3 length: 17 amino acids.

The chain is built from TRBV2 and TRBJ1-3; 7 nucleotides align to TRBD1. Per the germline V gene, CDR1 is SNHLY and CDR2 is FYNNEI. Trimming at V came to 9 bases and at J to 4 bases, leaving 9 bases not matched to a gene. The CDR3 spans 14 residues. The CDR3 DNA sequence: TGTGCCAGAACGACAGGGAGGGAAGGAAACACCATATATTTT. Residues: CARTTGREGNTIYF. Looking up the rest from reference TRBV2 and TRBJ1-3 gives the full variable domain: EPEVTQTPSHQVTQMGQEVILRCVPISNHLYFYWYRQILGQKVEFLVSFYNNEISEKSEIFDDQFSVERPDGSNFTLKIRSTKLEDSAMYFCARTTGREGNTIYFGEGSWLTVV.

The chain carries TRBV7-9 and TRBJ2-1, with no clear D. The germline V and J ends were trimmed by 8 bases and 6 bases, with 14 bases remaining between them. Looked up from germline, CDR1 is SEHNR and CDR2 is FQNEAQ (reference sequence). This CDR3 is 13 amino acids long. DNA for the CDR3: TGTGCCAGCTCGTTATGGGAACTCAATGAGCAGTTCTTC. It specifies CASSLWELNEQFF.

The J gene is TRBJ1-2, the V gene TRBV27; 8 nucleotides align to TRBD1. Germline V CDR1 and CDR2: MNHEY, SMNVEV (reference sequence). The CDR3 is made up of 14 amino acids. The junction had 10 bases not matched to a gene; V was cut back by 6 bases and J by 7 bases. CDR3 DNA: TGTGCCAGCAGCATTAGTGGCAGGGGGCCTGGCTACACCTTC. It translates to CASSISGRGPGYTF.

The chain couples TRBV7-3 to TRBJ1-6; TRBD1 might be the D (6 bases). Trimming removed 5 bases at V and 2 bases at J, with 19 bases between. CDR1 and CDR2 from the germline V gene are SGHTA and FQGTGA. This CDR3 is 18 amino acids long. CDR3 sequence reads: CASSARERGSPYNSPLHF. The CDR3, as DNA: TGTGCCAGCAGCGCTAGGGAGAGGGGGAGTCCCTATAATTCACCCCTCCACTTT.

The chain uses TRBV29-1 and TRBJ2-2; no clear D. Germline V gene sequence: CDR1 SQVTM, CDR2 ANQGSEA. This CDR3 has 11 residues. V was pared by 7 bases and J by 4 bases, with 7 bases between. The CDR3 nucleotides read TGCAGCGCTTACTCCACCGGGGAGCTGTTTTTT. Translated, it gives CSAYSTGELFF.

This sequence joins TRBV5-6 and TRBJ1-2; 10 bases are shared with TRBD1. V was clipped by 0 bases and J by 6 bases; unmatched bases: 5. Germline V gene lookup returns CDR1 SGHDT and CDR2 YYEEEE. CDR3 length: 15 amino acids. The CDR3 nucleotides read TGTGCCAGCAGCTTGGGCGCCGGGACAGGGGATGGCTACACCTTC. It translates to CASSLGAGTGDGYTF.